The sequence of this TCR beta chain was determined in a study of T cell repertoires in cytomegalovirus infection. About the study: Based on public TCR beta signatures, there were indications of CMV infection and of a matching HLA type. Whole-study findings and limits: People with CMV and the relevant HLA were identified by cumulative public TCR beta family frequency. Clonotypes of TCR beta that were HLA-C-restricted and CMV-specific dominated the ex vivo response.

Remarks on this clonotype: Its antigen is unidentified.

V lost 0 bases and J lost 4, with 10 bases in between. CDR1 SGHDT and CDR2 YYEEEE come from the germline V gene. CDR3 length: 14 amino acids. TCRdb re-derived calls from the reads in MiXCR, one entry per CDR3 protein. The table shows 250,000 or so distinct CDR3 sequences, with approximately 9% occurring only once. This chain uses TRBV5-6 with TRBJ1-2; D might be TRBD1 (5 bases). This receptor was taken from a human donor in good health (CMV status not recorded). Some clones in this sample may be carry-over from other donors' samples. Sequencing was done on a sample of PBMCs. CDR3 sequence reads: CASSLGGYPYGYTF. For the CDR3, the DNA is TGTGCCAGCAGCTTGGGGGGGTATCCCTATGGCTACACCTTC.